The entry below describes one T cell receptor beta chain. Original methodology: Reference gene primers were amplified, and this amplification served to estimate nucleated cell counts. Clones were sequenced by immunoSEQ multiplex PCR, and TCRdb holds only the in-frame ones, with some missing. That table furnishes V, J and clone size, whereas the DNA furnished D and trimming. The sample has 250,000 to 350,000 clones, around 91% seen once; the top ten hold about 12%. The CDR3 runs 14 residues. Between the trimmed V and J ends, which lost 4 bases and 4 bases, there was a span of 10 bases. Germline assignment: CDR1 LGHDT and CDR2 YNNKEL (reference sequence). This record comes from a study of blood T cell repertoires in COVID-19. Study details: COVID-19 samples, acute and convalescent, were from the United States, Italy and Spain. Sources were T cells, B-cell-depleted T cells, or PBMCs; the material itself was cDNA or gDNA.

The rearrangement links TRBV3-1 (or the pseudogene TRBV3-2) to TRBJ2-2; possible D gene TRBD1, 5 bases. The material sequenced was peripheral blood. This clonotype was obtained from a woman aged 55-70 years with acute or convalescent COVID-19. The CDR3 DNA follows: TGTGCCAGCAGCCCTCGACAGTCCACCGGGGAGCTGTTTTTT. It is translated as CASSPRQSTGELFF.